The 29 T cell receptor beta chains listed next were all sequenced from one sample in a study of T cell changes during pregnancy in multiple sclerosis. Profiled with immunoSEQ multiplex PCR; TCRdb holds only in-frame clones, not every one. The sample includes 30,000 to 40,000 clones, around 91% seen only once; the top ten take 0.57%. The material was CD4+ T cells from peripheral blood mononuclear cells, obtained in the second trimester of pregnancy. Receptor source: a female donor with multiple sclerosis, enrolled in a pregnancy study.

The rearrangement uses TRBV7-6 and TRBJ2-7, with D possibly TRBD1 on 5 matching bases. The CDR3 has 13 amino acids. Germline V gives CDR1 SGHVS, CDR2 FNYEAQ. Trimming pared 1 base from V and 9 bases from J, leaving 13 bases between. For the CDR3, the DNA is TGTGCCAGCAGCTTAGATCTAGACAGCTGGCAGTACTTC. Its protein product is CASSLDLDSWQYF.

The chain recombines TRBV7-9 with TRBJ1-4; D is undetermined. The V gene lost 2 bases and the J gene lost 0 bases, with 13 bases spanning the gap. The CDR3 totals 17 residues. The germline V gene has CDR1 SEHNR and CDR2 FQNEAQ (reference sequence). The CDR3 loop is CASSLSGGLATNEKLFF. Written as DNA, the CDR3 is TGTGCCAGCAGCTTATCAGGAGGACTTGCAACTAATGAAAAACTGTTTTTT.

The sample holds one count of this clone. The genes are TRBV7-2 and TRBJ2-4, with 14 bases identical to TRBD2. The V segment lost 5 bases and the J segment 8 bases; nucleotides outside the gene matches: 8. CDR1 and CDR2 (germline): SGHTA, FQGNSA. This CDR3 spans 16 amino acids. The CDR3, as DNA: TGTGCCAGCAGCCCAAGACTAGCGGGAGGGCGTGACATTCAGTACTTC. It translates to CASSPRLAGGRDIQYF.

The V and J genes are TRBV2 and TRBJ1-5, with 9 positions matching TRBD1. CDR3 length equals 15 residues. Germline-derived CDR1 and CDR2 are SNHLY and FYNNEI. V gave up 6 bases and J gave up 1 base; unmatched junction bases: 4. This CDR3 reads CASRTGGTSNQPQHF. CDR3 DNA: TGTGCCAGCAGAACAGGGGGCACAAGCAATCAGCCCCAGCATTTT.

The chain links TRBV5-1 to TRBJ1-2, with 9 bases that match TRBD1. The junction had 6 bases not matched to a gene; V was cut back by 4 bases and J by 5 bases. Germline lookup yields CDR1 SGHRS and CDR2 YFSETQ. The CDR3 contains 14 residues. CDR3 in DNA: TGCGCCAGCAGCCCCGGACAGGGGTTATATGGCTACACCTTC. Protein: CASSPGQGLYGYTF.

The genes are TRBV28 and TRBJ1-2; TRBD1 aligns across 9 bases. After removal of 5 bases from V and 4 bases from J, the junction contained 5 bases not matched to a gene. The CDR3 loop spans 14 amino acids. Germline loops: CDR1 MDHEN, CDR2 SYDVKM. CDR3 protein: CASSNRGRSYGYTF. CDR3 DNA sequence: TGTGCCAGCAGTAACAGGGGGCGCAGCTATGGCTACACCTTC.

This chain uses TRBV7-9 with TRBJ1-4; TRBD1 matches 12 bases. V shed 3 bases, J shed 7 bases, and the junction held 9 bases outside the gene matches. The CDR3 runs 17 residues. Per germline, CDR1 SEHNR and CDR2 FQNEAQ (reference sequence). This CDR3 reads CASSFGGQGANGEKLFF. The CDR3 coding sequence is TGTGCCAGCAGCTTCGGGGGACAGGGGGCTAATGGTGAAAAACTGTTTTTT.

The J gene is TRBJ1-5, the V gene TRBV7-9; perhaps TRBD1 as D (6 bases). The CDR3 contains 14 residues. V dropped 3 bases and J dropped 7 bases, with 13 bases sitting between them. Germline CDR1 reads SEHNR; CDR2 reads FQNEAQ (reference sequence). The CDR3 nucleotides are TGTGCCAGCAGCTTCGAGGGGGTGATACAGCCCCAGCATTTT. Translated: CASSFEGVIQPQHF. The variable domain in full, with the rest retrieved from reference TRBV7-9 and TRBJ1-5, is DTGVSQNPRHKITKRGQNVTFRCDPISEHNRLYWYRQTLGQGPEFLTYFQNEAQLEKSRLLSDRFSAERPKGSFSTLEIQRTEQGDSAMYLCASSFEGVIQPQHFGDGTRLSIL.

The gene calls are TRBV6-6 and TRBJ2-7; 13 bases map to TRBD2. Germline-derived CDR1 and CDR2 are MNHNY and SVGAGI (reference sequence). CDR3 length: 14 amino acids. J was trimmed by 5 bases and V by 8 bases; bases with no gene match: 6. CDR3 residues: CASASGTSGNEQYF. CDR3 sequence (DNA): TGTGCCAGCGCGTCCGGGACTAGCGGGAACGAGCAGTACTTC.

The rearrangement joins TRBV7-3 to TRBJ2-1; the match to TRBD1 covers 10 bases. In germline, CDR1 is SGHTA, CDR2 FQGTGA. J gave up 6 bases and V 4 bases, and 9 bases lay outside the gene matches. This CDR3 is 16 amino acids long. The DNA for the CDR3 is TGTGCCAGCAGCTCCTGGGGGACAGGGGATCGCAATGAGCAGTTCTTC. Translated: CASSSWGTGDRNEQFF.

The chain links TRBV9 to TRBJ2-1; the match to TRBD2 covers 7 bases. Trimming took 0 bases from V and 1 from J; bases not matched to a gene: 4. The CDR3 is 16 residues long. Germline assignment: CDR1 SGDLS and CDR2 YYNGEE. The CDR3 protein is CASSVALAVSYNEQFF. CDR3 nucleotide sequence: TGTGCCAGCAGCGTAGCCCTAGCGGTTTCCTACAATGAGCAGTTCTTC.

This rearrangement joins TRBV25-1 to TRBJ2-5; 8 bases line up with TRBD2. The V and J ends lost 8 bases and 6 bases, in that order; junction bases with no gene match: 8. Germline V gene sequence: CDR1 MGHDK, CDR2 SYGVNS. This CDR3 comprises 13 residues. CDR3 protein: CASSGGQVKTQYF. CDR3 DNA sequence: TGTGCCAGCTCGGGGGGGCAGGTCAAGACCCAGTACTTC.

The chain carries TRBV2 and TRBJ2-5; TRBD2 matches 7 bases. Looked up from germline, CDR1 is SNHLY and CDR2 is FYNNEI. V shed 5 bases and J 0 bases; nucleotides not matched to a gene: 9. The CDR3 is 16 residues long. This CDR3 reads CASSRAGAGHQETQYF. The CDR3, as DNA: TGTGCCAGCAGTCGGGCGGGAGCGGGGCACCAAGAGACCCAGTACTTC.

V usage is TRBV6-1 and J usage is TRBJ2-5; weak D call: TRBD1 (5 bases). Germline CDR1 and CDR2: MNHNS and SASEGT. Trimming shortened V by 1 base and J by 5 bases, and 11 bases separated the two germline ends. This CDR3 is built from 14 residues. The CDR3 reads CASSEVTGRETQYF. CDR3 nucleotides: TGTGCCAGCAGTGAAGTAACAGGCCGGGAGACCCAGTACTTC.

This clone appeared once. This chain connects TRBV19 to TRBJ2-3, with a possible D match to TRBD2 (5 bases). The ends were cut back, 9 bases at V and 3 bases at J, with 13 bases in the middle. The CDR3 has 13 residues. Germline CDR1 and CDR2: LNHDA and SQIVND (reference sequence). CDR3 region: CASRDRGTDTQYF. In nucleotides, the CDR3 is TGTGCCAGCCGGGATCGAGGGACAGATACGCAGTATTTT.

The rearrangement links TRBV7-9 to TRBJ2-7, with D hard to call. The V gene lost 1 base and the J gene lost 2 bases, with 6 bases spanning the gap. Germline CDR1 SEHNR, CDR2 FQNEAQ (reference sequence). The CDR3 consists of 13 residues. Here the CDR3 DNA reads TGTGCCAGCAGCTTAGTATTCCCCTACGAGCAGTACTTC. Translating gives CASSLVFPYEQYF.

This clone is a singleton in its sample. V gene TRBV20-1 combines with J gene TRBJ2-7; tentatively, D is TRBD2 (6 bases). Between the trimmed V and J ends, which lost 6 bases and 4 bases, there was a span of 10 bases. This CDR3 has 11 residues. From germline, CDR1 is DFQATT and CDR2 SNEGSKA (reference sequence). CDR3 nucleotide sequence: TGCAGTGCAATTAGCGGATACGAGCAGTACTTC. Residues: CSAISGYEQYF.

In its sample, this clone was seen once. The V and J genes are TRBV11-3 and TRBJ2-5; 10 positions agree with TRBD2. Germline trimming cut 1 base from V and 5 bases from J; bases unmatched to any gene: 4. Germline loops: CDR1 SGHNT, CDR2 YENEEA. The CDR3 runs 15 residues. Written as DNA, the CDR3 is TGTGCCAGCAGCTTAGGGCTAGCGGGAGTGGAGACCCAGTACTTC. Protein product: CASSLGLAGVETQYF.

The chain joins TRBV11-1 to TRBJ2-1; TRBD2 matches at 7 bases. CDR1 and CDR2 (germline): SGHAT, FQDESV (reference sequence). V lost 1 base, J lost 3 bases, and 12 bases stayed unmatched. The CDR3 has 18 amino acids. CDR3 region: CASSLGESLAEIYNEQFF. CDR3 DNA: TGTGCCAGCAGCTTAGGGGAGTCCCTAGCGGAGATCTACAATGAGCAGTTCTTC. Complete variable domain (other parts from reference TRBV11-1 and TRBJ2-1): EAEVAQSPRYKITEKSQAVAFWCDPISGHATLYWYRQILGQGPELLVQFQDESVVDDSQLPKDRFSAERLKGVDSTLKIQPAELGDSAMYLCASSLGESLAEIYNEQFFGPGTRLTVL.

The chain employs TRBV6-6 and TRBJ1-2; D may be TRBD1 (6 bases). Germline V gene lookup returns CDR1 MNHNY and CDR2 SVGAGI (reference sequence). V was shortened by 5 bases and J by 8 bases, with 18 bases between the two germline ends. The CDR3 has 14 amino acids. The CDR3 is CASSGYGAGDGYTF. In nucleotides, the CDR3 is TGTGCCAGCAGTGGTTACGGCGCAGGGGACGGCTACACCTTC.

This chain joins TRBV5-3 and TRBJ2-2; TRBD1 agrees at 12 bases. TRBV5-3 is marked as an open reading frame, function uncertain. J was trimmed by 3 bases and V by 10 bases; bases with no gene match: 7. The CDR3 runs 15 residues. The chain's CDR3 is CASQGTGGYTGELFF. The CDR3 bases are TGTGCCTCTCAGGGGACAGGGGGCTACACCGGGGAGCTGTTTTTT.

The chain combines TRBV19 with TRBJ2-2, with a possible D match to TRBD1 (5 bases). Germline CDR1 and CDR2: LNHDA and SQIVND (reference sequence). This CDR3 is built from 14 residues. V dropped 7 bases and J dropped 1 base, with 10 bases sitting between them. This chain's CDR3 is CASKRTGNTGELFF. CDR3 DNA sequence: TGTGCCAGTAAACGCACAGGGAACACCGGGGAGCTGTTTTTT.

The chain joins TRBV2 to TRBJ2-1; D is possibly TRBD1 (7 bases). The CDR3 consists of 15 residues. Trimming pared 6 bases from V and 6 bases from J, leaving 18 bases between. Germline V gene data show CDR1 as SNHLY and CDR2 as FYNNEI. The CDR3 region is CASRSRRQGLNEQFF. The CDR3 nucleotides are TGTGCCAGCAGATCCAGGAGACAGGGACTCAATGAGCAGTTCTTC. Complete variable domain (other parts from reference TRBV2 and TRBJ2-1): EPEVTQTPSHQVTQMGQEVILRCVPISNHLYFYWYRQILGQKVEFLVSFYNNEISEKSEIFDDQFSVERPDGSNFTLKIRSTKLEDSAMYFCASRSRRQGLNEQFFGPGTRLTVL.

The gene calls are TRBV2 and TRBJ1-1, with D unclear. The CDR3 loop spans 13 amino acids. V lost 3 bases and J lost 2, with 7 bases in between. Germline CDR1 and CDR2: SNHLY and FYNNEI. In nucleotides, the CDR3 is TGTGCCAGCAGTGAGGCGGTTAACACTGAAGCTTTCTTT. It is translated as CASSEAVNTEAFF. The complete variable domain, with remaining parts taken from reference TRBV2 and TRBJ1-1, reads EPEVTQTPSHQVTQMGQEVILRCVPISNHLYFYWYRQILGQKVEFLVSFYNNEISEKSEIFDDQFSVERPDGSNFTLKIRSTKLEDSAMYFCASSEAVNTEAFFGQGTRLTVV.

The CDR3 coding sequence is TGTGCCAGCAGCTTGGATTCGGGGATCTACAATGAGCAGTTCTTC. As protein: CASSLDSGIYNEQFF. The V call is TRBV5-5, the J call TRBJ2-1; D possibly corresponds to TRBD2 (5 bases). This CDR3 spans 15 amino acids. Germline CDR1 SGHKS, CDR2 YYEKEE (reference sequence). V was cut by 0 bases and J by 3 bases, with 10 bases left in between. The full variable domain, its missing parts supplied by reference TRBV5-5 and TRBJ2-1, is DAGVTQSPTHLIKTRGQQVTLRCSPISGHKSVSWYQQVLGQGPQFIFQYYEKEERGRGNFPDRFSARQFPNYSSELNVNALLLGDSALYLCASSLDSGIYNEQFFGPGTRLTVL.

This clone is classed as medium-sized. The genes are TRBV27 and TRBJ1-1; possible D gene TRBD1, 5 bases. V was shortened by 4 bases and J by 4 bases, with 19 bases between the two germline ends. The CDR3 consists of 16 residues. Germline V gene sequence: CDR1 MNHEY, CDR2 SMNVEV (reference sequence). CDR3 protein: CASSSRGREGRTEAFF. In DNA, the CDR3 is TGTGCCAGCAGTTCACGGGGGAGGGAGGGGCGCACTGAAGCTTTCTTT.

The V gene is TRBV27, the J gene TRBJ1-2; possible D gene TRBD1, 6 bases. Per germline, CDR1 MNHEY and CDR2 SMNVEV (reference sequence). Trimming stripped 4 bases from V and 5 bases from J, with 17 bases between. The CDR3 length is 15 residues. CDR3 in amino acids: CASSSRSQGVYGYTF. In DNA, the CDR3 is TGTGCCAGCAGTTCCCGCTCACAGGGAGTATATGGCTACACCTTC.

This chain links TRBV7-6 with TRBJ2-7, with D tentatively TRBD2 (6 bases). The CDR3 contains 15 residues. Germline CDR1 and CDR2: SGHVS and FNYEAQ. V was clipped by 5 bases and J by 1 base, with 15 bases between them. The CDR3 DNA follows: TGTGCCAGCAGCCCCCGACTAGGGATTTCCTACGAGCAGTACTTC. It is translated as CASSPRLGISYEQYF.

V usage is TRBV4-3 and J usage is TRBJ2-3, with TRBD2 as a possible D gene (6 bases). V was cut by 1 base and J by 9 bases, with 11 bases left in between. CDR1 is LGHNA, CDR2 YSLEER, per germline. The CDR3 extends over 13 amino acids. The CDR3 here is CASSQVLRGTQYF. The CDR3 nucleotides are TGCGCCAGCAGCCAAGTTTTACGGGGGACGCAGTATTTT.